The subject of this entry is one TCR beta chain. Its specificity is not known. Germline CDR1 reads MNHNS; CDR2 reads SASEGT. This CDR3 contains 12 residues. The trim removed 8 bases at V and 2 bases at J, leaving 1 base unmatched. The sample belongs to a study of PD-1 blockade in classical Hodgkin lymphoma. Study in general: Patients were administered nivolumab (3 mg/kg intravenously) every 2 weeks. Study-wide findings and caveats: By C4D1 there was a significant rise in CD4+ TCR diversity but not in CD8+ TCR diversity. A reduction in baseline TCR diversity was reportedly seen in newly diagnosed patients relative to healthy donors.

Profiled with immunoSEQ multiplex PCR; TCRdb holds only in-frame clones, not every one. This repertoire shows approximately 20,000 clones, less than 90% found once; its top ten account for 5%. The time point: cycle 4 day 1 (C4D1), after less than seven weeks of nivolumab. All patients experienced relapse after autologous stem cell transplantation, and brentuximab vedotin exposure was variable. Magnetic negative selection was used to purify CD8+ T cells from thawed PBMCs. The clonotype was recovered from a human donor with classical Hodgkin lymphoma. V gene TRBV6-1 combines with J gene TRBJ1-1; 8 nucleotides align to TRBD1. The source was CD8+ T cells from blood, collected before the fourth cycle of nivolumab. CDR3: CASGQGNTEAFF. In nucleotides, the CDR3 is TGTGCCAGCGGACAGGGAAACACTGAAGCTTTCTTT.